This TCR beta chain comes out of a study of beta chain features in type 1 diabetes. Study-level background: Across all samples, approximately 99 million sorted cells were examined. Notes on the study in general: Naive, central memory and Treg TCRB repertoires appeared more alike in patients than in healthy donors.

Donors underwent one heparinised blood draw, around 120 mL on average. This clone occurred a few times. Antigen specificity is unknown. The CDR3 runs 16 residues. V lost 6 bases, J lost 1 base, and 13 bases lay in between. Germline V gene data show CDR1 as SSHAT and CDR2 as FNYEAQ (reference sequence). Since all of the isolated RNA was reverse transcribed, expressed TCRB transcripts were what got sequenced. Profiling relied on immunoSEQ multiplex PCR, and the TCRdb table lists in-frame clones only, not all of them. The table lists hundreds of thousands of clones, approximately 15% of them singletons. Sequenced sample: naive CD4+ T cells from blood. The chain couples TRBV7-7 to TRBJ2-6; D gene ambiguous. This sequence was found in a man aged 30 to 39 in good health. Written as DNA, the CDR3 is TGTGCCAGCAGTACGGACCTCAGATCTGGGGCCAACGTCCTGACTTTC. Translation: CASSTDLRSGANVLTF.